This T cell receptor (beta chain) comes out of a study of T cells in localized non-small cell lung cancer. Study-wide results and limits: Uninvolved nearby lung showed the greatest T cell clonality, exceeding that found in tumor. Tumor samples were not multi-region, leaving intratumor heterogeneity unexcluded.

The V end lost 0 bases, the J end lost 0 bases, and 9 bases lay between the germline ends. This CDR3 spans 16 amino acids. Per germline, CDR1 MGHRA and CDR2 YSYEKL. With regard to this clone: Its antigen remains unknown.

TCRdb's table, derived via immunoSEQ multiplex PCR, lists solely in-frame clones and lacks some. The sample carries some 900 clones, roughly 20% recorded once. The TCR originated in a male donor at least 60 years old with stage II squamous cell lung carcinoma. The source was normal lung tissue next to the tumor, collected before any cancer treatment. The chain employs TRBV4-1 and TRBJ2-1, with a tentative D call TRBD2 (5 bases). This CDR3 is CASSQDVAGSYNEQFF. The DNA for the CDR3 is TGCGCCAGCAGCCAAGATGTGGCGGGCTCCTACAATGAGCAGTTCTTC.